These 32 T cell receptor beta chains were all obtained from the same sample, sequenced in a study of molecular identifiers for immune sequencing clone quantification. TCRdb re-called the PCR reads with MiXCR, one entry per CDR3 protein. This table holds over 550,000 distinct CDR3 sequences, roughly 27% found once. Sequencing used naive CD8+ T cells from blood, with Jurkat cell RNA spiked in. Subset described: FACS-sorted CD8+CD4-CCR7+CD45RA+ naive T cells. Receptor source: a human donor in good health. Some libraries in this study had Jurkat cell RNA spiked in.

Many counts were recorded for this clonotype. For the CDR3, the DNA is TGCAGCGCAGGGCGGACAGGGGATACCGGGGAGCTGTTTTTT. It encodes CSAGRTGDTGELFF. V is TRBV29-1 and J is TRBJ2-2, with TRBD1 identical over 9 bases. The CDR3 sequence is 14 residues long. In germline, CDR1 is SQVTM, CDR2 ANQGSEA. V was clipped by 7 bases and J by 5 bases; unmatched bases: 8.

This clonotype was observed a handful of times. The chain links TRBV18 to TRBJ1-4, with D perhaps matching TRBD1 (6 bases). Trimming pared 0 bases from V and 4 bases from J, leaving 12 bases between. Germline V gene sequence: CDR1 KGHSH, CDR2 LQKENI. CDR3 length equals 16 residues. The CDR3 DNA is TGTGCCAGCTCACCACCGTTCGGACAGAGTAATGAAAAACTGTTTTTT. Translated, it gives CASSPPFGQSNEKLFF.

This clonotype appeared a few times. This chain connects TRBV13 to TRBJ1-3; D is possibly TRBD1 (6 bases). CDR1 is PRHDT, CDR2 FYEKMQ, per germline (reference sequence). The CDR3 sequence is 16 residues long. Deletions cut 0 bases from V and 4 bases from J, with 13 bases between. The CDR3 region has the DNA TGTGCCAGCAGCTTAGGACCGGGGGCGAAAGGAAACACCATATATTTT. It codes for CASSLGPGAKGNTIYF.

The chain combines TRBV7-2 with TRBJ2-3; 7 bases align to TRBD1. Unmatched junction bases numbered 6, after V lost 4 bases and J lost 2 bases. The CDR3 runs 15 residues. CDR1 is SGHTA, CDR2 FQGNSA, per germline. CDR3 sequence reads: CASSSGQRATDTQYF. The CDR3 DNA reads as TGTGCCAGCAGCTCGGGACAGAGAGCCACAGATACGCAGTATTTT.

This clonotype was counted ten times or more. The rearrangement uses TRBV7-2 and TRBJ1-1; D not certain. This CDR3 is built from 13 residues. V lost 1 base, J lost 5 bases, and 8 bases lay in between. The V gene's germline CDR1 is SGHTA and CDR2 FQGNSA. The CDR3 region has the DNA TGTGCCAGCAGCTTAGGGCGGTGGACTGAAGCTTTCTTT. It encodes CASSLGRWTEAFF. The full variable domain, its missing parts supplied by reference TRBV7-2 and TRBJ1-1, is GAGVSQSPSNKVTEKGKDVELRCDPISGHTALYWYRQSLGQGLEFLIYFQGNSAPDKSGLPSDRFSAERTGGSVSTLTIQRTQQEDSAVYLCASSLGRWTEAFFGQGTRLTVV.

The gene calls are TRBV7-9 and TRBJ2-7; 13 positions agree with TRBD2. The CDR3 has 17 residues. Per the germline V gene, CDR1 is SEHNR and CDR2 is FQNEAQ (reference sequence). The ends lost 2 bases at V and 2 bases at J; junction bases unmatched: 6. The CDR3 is CASSLPLGLAGAYEQYF. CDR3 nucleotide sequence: TGTGCCAGCAGCTTACCCTTAGGACTAGCGGGGGCCTACGAGCAGTACTTC. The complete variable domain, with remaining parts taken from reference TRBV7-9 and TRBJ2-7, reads DTGVSQNPRHKITKRGQNVTFRCDPISEHNRLYWYRQTLGQGPEFLTYFQNEAQLEKSRLLSDRFSAERPKGSFSTLEIQRTEQGDSAMYLCASSLPLGLAGAYEQYFGPGTRLTVT.

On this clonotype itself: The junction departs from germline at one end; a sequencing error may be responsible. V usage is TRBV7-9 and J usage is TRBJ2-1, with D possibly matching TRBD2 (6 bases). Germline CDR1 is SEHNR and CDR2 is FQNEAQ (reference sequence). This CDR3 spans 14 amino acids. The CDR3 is CANSFTGAYNEQFF. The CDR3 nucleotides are TGTGCCAACAGCTTTACGGGAGCCTACAATGAGCAGTTCTTC.

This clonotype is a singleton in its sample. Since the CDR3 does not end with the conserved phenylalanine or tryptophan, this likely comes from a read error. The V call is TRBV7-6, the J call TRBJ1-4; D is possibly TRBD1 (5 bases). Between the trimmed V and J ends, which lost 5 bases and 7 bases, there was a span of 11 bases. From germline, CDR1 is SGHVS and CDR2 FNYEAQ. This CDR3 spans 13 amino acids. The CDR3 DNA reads TGTGCCAGCAGCCAGGGAGGGCCTGAAAAACTGTTTCTT. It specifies CASSQGGPEKLFL.

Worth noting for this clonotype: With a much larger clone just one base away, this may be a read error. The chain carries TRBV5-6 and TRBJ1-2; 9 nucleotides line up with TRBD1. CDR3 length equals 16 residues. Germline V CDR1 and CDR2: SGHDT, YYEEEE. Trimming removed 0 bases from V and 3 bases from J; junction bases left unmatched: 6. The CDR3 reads CASSLALTGGDYGYTF. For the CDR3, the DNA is TGTGCCAGCAGCTTGGCCCTGACAGGGGGTGACTATGGCTACACCTTC.

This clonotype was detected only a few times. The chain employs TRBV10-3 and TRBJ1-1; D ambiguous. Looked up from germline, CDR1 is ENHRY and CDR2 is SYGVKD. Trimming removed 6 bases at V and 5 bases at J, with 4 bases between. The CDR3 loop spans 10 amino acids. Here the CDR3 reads CAIRGTEAFF. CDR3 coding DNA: TGTGCCATCAGGGGGACTGAAGCTTTCTTT.

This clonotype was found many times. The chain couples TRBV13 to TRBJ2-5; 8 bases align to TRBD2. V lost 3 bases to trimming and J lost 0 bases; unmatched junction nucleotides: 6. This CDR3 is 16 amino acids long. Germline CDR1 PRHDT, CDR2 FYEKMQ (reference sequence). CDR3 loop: CASSLWSGRYQETQYF. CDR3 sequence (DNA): TGTGCCAGCAGCTTGTGGAGCGGGAGATACCAAGAGACCCAGTACTTC.

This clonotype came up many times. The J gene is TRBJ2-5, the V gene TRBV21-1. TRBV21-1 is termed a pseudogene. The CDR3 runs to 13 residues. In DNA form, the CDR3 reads TGTGCCAGCAGCACCCATCTGCGAGAGACCCAGTACTTC. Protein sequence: CASSTHLRETQYF.

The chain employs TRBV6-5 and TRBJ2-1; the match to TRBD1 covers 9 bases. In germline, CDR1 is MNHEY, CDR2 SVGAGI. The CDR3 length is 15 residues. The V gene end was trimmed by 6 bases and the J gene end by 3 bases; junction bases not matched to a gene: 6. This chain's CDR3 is CASRAGQGGYNEQFF. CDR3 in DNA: TGTGCCAGCAGGGCGGGACAGGGCGGCTACAATGAGCAGTTCTTC.

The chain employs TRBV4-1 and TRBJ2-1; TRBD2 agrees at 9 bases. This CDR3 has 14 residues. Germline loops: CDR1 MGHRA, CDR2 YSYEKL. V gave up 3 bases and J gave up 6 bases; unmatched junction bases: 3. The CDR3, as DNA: TGCGCCAGCAGCCACTTTAGCGGGAGCAATGAGCAGTTCTTC. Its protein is CASSHFSGSNEQFF.

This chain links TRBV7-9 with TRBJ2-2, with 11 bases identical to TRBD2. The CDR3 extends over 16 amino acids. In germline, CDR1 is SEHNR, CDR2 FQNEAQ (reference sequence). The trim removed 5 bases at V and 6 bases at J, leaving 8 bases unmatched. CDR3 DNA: TGTGCCAGCAGCCCGAGTAGCGGGGGGGCCTCCGGGGAGCTGTTTTTT. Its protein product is CASSPSSGGASGELFF. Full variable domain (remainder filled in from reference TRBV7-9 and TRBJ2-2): DTGVSQNPRHKITKRGQNVTFRCDPISEHNRLYWYRQTLGQGPEFLTYFQNEAQLEKSRLLSDRFSAERPKGSFSTLEIQRTEQGDSAMYLCASSPSSGGASGELFFGEGSRLTVL.

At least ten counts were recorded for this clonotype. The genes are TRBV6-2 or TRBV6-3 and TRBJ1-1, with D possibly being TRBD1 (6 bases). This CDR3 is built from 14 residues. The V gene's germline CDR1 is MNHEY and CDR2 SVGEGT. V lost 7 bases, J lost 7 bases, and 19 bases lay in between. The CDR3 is CASTTGRGGGEAFF. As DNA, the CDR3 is TGTGCCAGCACCACCGGCAGGGGCGGTGGTGAAGCTTTCTTT.

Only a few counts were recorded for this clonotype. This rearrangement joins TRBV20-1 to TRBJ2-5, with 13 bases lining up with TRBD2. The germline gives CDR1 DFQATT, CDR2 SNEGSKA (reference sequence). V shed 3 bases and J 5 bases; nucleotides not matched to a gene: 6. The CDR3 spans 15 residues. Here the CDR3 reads CSASQPGLAGETQYF. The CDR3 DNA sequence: TGCAGTGCTAGCCAGCCGGGACTAGCGGGGGAGACCCAGTACTTC.

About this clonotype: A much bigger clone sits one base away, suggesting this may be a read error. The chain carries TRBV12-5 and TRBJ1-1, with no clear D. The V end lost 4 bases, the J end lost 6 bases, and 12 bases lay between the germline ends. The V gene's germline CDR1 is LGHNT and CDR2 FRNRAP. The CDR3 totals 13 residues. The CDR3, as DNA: TGTGCTAGTGGTTCGGTACTTCCGTCTGAAGCTTTCTTT. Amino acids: CASGSVLPSEAFF.

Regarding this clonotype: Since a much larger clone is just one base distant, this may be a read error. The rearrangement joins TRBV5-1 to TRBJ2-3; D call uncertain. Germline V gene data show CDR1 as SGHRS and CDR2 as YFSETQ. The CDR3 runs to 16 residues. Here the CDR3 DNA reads TGCGCCAGCAGCTTGGCTTTTGGACGGATCACAGATACGCAGTGTTTT. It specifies CASSLAFGRITDTQCF.

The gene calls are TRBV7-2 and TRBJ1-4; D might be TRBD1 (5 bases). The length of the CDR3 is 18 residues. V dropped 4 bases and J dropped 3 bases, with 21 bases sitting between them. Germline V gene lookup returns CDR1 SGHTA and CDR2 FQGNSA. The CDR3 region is CASSSVGRDLWANEKLFF. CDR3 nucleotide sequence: TGTGCCAGCAGCTCGGTAGGCCGGGACCTCTGGGCTAATGAAAAACTGTTTTTT.

CDR3 nucleotide sequence: TGTGCCAGCAGTGCTACTTGGGATGAGCAGTTCTTC. Amino acid sequence: CASSATWDEQFF. The chain has TRBV7-9 and TRBJ2-1, with unresolved D. The germline V and J ends were trimmed by 6 bases and 8 bases, with 11 bases remaining between them. Germline lookup yields CDR1 SEHNR and CDR2 FQNEAQ (reference sequence). The CDR3 is 12 amino acids.

The CDR3 here is CASSLAGGGFNEQFF. The CDR3 region has the DNA TGCGCCAGCAGCTTGGCTGGGGGAGGCTTCAATGAGCAGTTCTTC. The chain couples TRBV5-1 to TRBJ2-1; perhaps TRBD2 as D (6 bases). Germline-derived CDR1 and CDR2 are SGHRS and YFSETQ. The CDR3 is 15 residues long. Trimming pared 0 bases from V and 6 bases from J, leaving 13 bases between.

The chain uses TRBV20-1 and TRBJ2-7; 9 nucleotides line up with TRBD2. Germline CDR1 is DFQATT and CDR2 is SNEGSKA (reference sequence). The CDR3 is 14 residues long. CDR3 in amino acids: CGGSSGVGFYEQYF. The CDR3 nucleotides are TGCGGAGGGTCTAGCGGGGTGGGTTTTTACGAGCAGTACTTC.

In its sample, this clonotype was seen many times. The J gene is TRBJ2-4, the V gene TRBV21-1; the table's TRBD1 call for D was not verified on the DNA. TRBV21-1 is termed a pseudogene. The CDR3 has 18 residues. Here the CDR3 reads CASSPRDRNPLAKNIQYF. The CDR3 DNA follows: TGTGCCAGCAGCCCCCGGGACAGAAACCCACTAGCCAAAAACATTCAGTACTTC.

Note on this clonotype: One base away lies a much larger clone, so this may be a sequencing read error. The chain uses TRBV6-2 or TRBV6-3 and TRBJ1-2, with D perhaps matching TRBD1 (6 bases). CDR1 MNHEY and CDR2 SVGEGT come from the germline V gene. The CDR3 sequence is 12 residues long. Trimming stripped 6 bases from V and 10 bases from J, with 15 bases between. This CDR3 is CASSIFRTDYTF. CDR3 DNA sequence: TGTGCCAGCAGCATATTCCGGACAGACTACACCTTC.

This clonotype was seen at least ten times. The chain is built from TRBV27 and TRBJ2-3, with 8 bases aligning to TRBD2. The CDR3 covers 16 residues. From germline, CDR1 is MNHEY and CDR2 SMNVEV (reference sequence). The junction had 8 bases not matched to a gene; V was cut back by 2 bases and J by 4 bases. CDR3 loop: CASSLRILAGPDTQYF. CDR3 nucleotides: TGTGCCAGCAGTTTACGGATCTTAGCGGGGCCAGATACGCAGTATTTT.

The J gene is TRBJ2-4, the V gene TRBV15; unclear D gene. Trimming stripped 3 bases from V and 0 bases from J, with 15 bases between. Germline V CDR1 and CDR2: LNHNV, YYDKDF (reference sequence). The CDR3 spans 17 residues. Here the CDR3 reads CATSSESDYLAKNIQYF. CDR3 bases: TGTGCCACCAGCAGTGAGTCCGATTACCTAGCCAAAAACATTCAGTACTTC.

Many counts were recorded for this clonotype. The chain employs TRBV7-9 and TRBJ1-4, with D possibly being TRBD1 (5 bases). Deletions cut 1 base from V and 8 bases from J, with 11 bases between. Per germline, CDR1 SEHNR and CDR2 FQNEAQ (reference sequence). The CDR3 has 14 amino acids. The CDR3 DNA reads TGTGCCAGCAGCTTAGGGCAGGGTCGCGAAAAACTGTTTTTT. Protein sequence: CASSLGQGREKLFF.

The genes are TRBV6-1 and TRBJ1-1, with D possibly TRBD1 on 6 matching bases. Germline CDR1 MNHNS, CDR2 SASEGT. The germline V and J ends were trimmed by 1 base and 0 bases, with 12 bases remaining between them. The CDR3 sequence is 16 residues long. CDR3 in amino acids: CASSEEGGPMNTEAFF. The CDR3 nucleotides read TGTGCCAGCAGTGAAGAGGGGGGGCCCATGAACACTGAAGCTTTCTTT.

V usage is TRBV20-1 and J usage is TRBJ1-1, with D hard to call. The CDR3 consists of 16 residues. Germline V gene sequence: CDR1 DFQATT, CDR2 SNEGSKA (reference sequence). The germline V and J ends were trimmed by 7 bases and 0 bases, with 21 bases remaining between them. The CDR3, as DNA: TGCAGTGTCAACATAAGCCCCCGTCCGATGAACACTGAAGCTTTCTTT. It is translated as CSVNISPRPMNTEAFF.

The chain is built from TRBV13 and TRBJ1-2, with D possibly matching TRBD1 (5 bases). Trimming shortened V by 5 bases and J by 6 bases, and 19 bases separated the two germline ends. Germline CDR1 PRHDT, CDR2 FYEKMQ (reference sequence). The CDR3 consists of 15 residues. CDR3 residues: CASSIGTPGTHGYTF. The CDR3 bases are TGTGCCAGCAGCATCGGGACTCCCGGGACTCATGGCTACACCTTC.

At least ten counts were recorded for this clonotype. In nucleotides, the CDR3 is TGTGCCAGCAGTTACAACCGGGACGCCGAGCAGTACTTC. Amino acid sequence: CASSYNRDAEQYF. The chain links TRBV6-5 to TRBJ2-7, with D perhaps given as TRBD1 or TRBD2 (5 bases each). Germline values: CDR1 MNHEY, CDR2 SVGAGI. The CDR3 is 13 residues long. V was cut by 2 bases and J by 6 bases, with 11 bases left in between.